This TCR beta chain originates from a study of T cells in Graves' hyperthyroidism and ophthalmopathy. This clonotype has only a few counts. Germline values: CDR1 DFQATT, CDR2 SNEGSKA (reference sequence). There are 15 residues in the CDR3. Between the trimmed V and J ends, which lost 6 bases and 3 bases, there was a span of 20 bases. TCR beta CDR3 regions were amplified from RNA. Initially, a first-round RT-PCR of the TCR CDR3 employed the HTBI primer set. TCRdb recomputed calls from the multiplex PCR reads with MiXCR, one row per CDR3 protein. The repertoire has 350,000 or so distinct CDR3 sequences, approximately 18% of them found once; the top ten carry about a third.

Sequencing was done on a sample of blood. The rearrangement uses TRBV20-1 and TRBJ1-1; maybe TRBD1 (5 bases). The sequence derives from a woman aged 25 to 39 with Graves' hyperthyroidism that later progressed to Graves' ophthalmopathy. CDR3 sequence: CSAHGGRGFDTEAFF. DNA for the CDR3: TGCAGTGCCCATGGGGGGAGAGGGTTTGACACTGAAGCTTTCTTT.